This T cell receptor beta chain was obtained from a study of T cell responses to AZD1222 COVID-19 vaccine. The study, taken as a whole, reports: A mostly white British donor set with more females was recruited, and clonal diversity was possibly underestimated.

The CDR3 is made up of 14 amino acids. Trimming removed 8 bases from V and 4 bases from J, with 18 bases in between. The germline V gene has CDR1 MNHEY and CDR2 SVGAGI. The repertoire was sequenced with immunoSEQ multiplex PCR; TCRdb's copy has only in-frame clones and lacks some. Of 150,000 to 200,000 clones listed, 88% are singletons. Notes on this clone: The antigen is not known.

Material: peripheral blood, obtained on day 0 of AZD1222 vaccination. The sequence was collected from an adult in good health. The chain uses TRBV6-5 and TRBJ2-7, with D perhaps matching TRBD2 (5 bases). CDR3: CASAPSGNSYEQYF. DNA for the CDR3: TGTGCCAGCGCTCCTTCCGGGAATTCTTACGAGCAGTACTTC.